The entry below gives a single TCR beta chain sequence along with its context. The entry originates in a study of blood T cell repertoires in COVID-19. Authors' data handling: Amplification of reference gene primers was used by the study to estimate nucleated cell counts. TCRdb keeps only in-frame clones here, not all; method: immunoSEQ multiplex PCR. V and J calls and clone size come straight from that table; D and trimming were deduced from the DNA. The table has a few hundred thousand clones, over 75% seen once. The length of the CDR3 is 14 residues. Per the germline V gene, CDR1 is SGHAT and CDR2 is FQNNGV. Losses at the gene ends were 5 bases for V and 7 bases for J; bases not matched to a gene: 9.

The chain links TRBV11-2 to TRBJ1-2; TRBD1 matches at 8 bases. The sequence came from a woman in her seventies with acute or convalescent COVID-19. The sequenced sample consisted of peripheral blood. The CDR3 reads CASSPSRTGTGYTF. Here the CDR3 DNA reads TGTGCCAGCAGCCCCTCTAGGACAGGGACTGGCTACACCTTC.